Sequencing of this T cell receptor (beta chain) was carried out in a study of metastatic and nonmetastatic thyroid tumors (dated by TCRdb to between 2020 and 2021). Describing the broader study: Repertoires from peripheral blood and from tumor or nodule tissue samples of malignant and benign thyroid patients were compared.

Study-level results and caveats: TCR beta diversity was reported as significantly higher in malignant tumors than in benign nodules, in both blood and tumor samples.

The library was built by means of PCR. Sequencer: Illumina HiSeq 4000. High-throughput sequencing was used to profile the CDR3 region of the TCR beta-chain in every patient. In the source study's methods: Drawing on CDR3 differences between clinicopathological groups, the researchers built a classifier meant to tell apart patients with distant-metastatic papillary thyroid cancer. The Shannon index was used to measure repertoire diversity, and the Morisita-Horn index was used to measure how similar tumor and blood repertoires were. TCRdb's own reprocessing of the public reads used fastp at Q25 and MiXCR and kept productive beta chains. The V and J calls come from TCRdb's annotation, not from the publication. This sample comprises about 18,000 clones, around 28% of them detected only once. The ten largest account for under 30% of the sample. Comment on this clone: Its binding antigen is unknown. Within one base of it there is no much larger clone, and no base qualities were kept.

No patient had received any treatment before thyroid surgery. Using T-cell receptor beta sequencing, the researchers looked back retrospectively at clinical samples from patients, gathered between the early 2010s and the late 2010s. V and J lose 8 bases and 2 bases, and a span of 12 bases separates them. The germline V gene sets CDR1 to MDHEN and CDR2 to SYDVKM. Counted from cysteine to phenylalanine, this CDR3 has 13 amino acids. CDR3 DNA is the only sequence kept; it has 39 bases, read in frame from the first base. Here the chain combines TRBV28 and TRBJ2-5, with no reliable assignment of the D segment. This TCR came from a male donor with papillary thyroid cancer or a benign thyroid nodule (not recorded which). Some clones in this sample may be carry-over from other donors' samples. Sequencing was carried out using tumor tissue. Here the CDR3 is given as CASSLATQETQYF. The DNA is TGTGCCAGCTCATTGGCTACACAAGAGACCCAGTACTTC.